This TCR beta chain was sequenced for a study of CD8 T cells in Susac syndrome. The J segment lost 4 bases and the V segment lost 0 bases, leaving 6 bases of the junction unmatched. This CDR3 spans 15 amino acids. Germline V gene lookup returns CDR1 SEHNR and CDR2 FQNEAQ (reference sequence). Stable or active relapsing-remitting multiple sclerosis, untreated and meeting revised McDonald criteria, defined the controls. Reverse transcription of roughly 0.5 to 1 ug RNA was performed with random hexamers. TCRdb recomputed calls from the immunoSEQ multiplex PCR reads with MiXCR, one row per CDR3 protein. Of approximately 300,000 distinct CDR3 sequences in the sample, about 82% were seen once.

This clonotype originated in a human donor with multiple sclerosis. V and J are TRBV7-9 and TRBJ2-7; TRBD1 matches 7 bases. The material sequenced was CD8+ T cells from PBMCs. CDR3 in DNA: TGTGCCAGCAGCTTAGCGGGACAGTTTCCTTACGAGCAGTACTTC. It yields the protein CASSLAGQFPYEQYF.